The 22 T cell receptor beta chains below come from one sample, sequenced in a study of T cells in Graves' hyperthyroidism and ophthalmopathy. The CDR3 regions of TCR beta were amplified from RNA transcripts. First-round RT-PCR of the TCR CDR3 relied on the HTBI primer set. TCRdb redid the calling of the multiplex PCR reads with MiXCR, one entry per CDR3 protein. The sample includes fewer than 650,000 distinct CDR3 sequences, approximately 13% seen only once; the top ten take less than 6%. The sample consisted of blood. The receptor source for this set is a woman under 40 with Graves' hyperthyroidism that later progressed to Graves' ophthalmopathy.

This clonotype was seen at least ten times. The V call is TRBV7-2, the J call TRBJ1-2; the match to TRBD1 covers 8 bases. CDR3 length equals 15 residues. With 5 bases clipped from V and 0 bases from J, the junction kept 5 bases outside the gene matches. Per the germline V gene, CDR1 is SGHTA and CDR2 is FQGNSA. For the CDR3, the DNA is TGTGCCAGCAGCCCGGCGACAGGGGCTAACTATGGCTACACCTTC. Amino acid sequence: CASSPATGANYGYTF.

This clonotype was counted many times. The rearrangement links TRBV20-1 to TRBJ2-1; 13 bases are shared with TRBD2. This CDR3 contains 15 residues. CDR1 and CDR2 from the germline V gene are DFQATT and SNEGSKA (reference sequence). Unmatched junction bases numbered 5, after V lost 5 bases and J lost 4 bases. The CDR3 bases are TGCAGTGCTGCCCAACTAGCGGGAGGGTACAATGAGCAGTTCTTC. Translating it yields CSAAQLAGGYNEQFF.

This clonotype was recorded many times. The chain joins TRBV11-2 to TRBJ2-5; unclear D gene. V was cut by 1 base and J by 4 bases, with 7 bases left in between. This CDR3 spans 13 amino acids. The germline gives CDR1 SGHAT, CDR2 FQNNGV. The CDR3 DNA is TGTGCCAGCAGCTTAGTGACCGTAGAGACCCAGTACTTC. This codes for CASSLVTVETQYF.

As for this clonotype: A much larger clone sits a single nucleotide away, making a read error possible. J is TRBJ2-2 and V is TRBV4-3; tentatively, D is TRBD1 or TRBD2 (5 bases each). This CDR3 has 18 residues. Germline loops: CDR1 LGHNA, CDR2 YSLEER. The CDR3 sequence is CASSQEETGYRSTGEPFF. CDR3 sequence (DNA): TGCGCCAGCAGCCAAGAAGAAACAGGTTACCGATCCACCGGGGAGCCGTTTTTT.

This clonotype has at least ten counts. The V and J genes are TRBV5-1 and TRBJ2-5; 12 positions agree with TRBD2. Germline loops: CDR1 SGHRS, CDR2 YFSETQ. The V segment lost 3 bases and the J segment 3 bases; nucleotides outside the gene matches: 3. CDR3 length: 15 amino acids. CDR3 loop: CASSSSGRAEETQYF. In DNA, the CDR3 is TGCGCCAGCAGCTCTAGCGGGAGGGCCGAAGAGACCCAGTACTTC.

This clonotype appeared many times. The chain is built from TRBV29-1 and TRBJ1-1; unclear D gene. This CDR3 contains 10 residues. CDR1 and CDR2 (germline): SQVTM, ANQGSEA. V was cut by 5 bases and J by 2 bases, with 3 bases left in between. The CDR3 protein is CSVYNTEAFF. The DNA for the CDR3 is TGCAGCGTTTATAACACTGAAGCTTTCTTT.

The chain recombines TRBV4-3 with TRBJ1-3, with 8 bases matching TRBD1. This CDR3 has 15 amino acids. The J segment lost 0 bases and the V segment lost 3 bases, leaving 1 base of the junction unmatched. In germline, CDR1 is LGHNA, CDR2 YSLEER. CDR3: CASSHGTGSGNTIYF. The DNA of the CDR3 is TGCGCCAGCAGCCACGGGACAGGCTCTGGAAACACCATATATTTT.

This clonotype has a count of ten or more. The rearrangement links TRBV13 to TRBJ2-7; D may correspond to TRBD1 or TRBD2 (5 bases each). Trimming took off 2 bases at V and 6 bases at J, with 8 bases between the two ends. This CDR3 has 12 amino acids. CDR1 and CDR2 (germline): PRHDT, FYEKMQ (reference sequence). CDR3 DNA: TGTGCCAGCAGCTTAAAAGGGACCGAGCAGTACTTC. It encodes CASSLKGTEQYF.

J is TRBJ2-7 and V is TRBV4-1, with a tentative D call TRBD1 (5 bases). Per the germline V gene, CDR1 is MGHRA and CDR2 is YSYEKL. Trimming pared 5 bases from V and 2 bases from J, leaving 16 bases between. This CDR3 is built from 15 residues. The CDR3: CASSSQGYATYEQYF. CDR3 bases: TGCGCCAGCAGCTCTCAGGGATACGCAACCTACGAGCAGTACTTC.

This clonotype was counted only a few times. The chain has TRBV3-1 and TRBJ2-1, with 7 bases lining up with TRBD2. The CDR3 runs to 17 residues. The junction had 5 bases not matched to a gene; V was cut back by 0 bases and J by 0 bases. Germline CDR1 is LGHDT and CDR2 is YNNKEL (reference sequence). The CDR3 region has the DNA TGTGCCAGCAGCCAAGAAGCAGCGGGGAGCTCCTACAATGAGCAGTTCTTC. Its translation: CASSQEAAGSSYNEQFF.

This clonotype was seen at least ten times. V gene TRBV30 combines with J gene TRBJ2-1; 10 positions agree with TRBD2. This CDR3 has 12 residues. Looked up from germline, CDR1 is GTSNPN and CDR2 is SVGIG (reference sequence). The J segment lost 10 bases and the V segment lost 4 bases, leaving 4 bases of the junction unmatched. CDR3 amino acids: CAWMLAGDEQFF. The CDR3 DNA reads TGTGCCTGGATGCTAGCGGGAGACGAGCAGTTCTTC.

This clonotype was seen repeatedly, ten times or more. The V and J genes are TRBV7-2 and TRBJ2-5; TRBD2 matches at 7 bases. Trimming removed 5 bases from V and 4 bases from J; junction bases left unmatched: 7. This CDR3 has 14 residues. Looked up from germline, CDR1 is SGHTA and CDR2 is FQGNSA. The CDR3: CASSAPPGGETQYF. CDR3 DNA sequence: TGTGCCAGCAGCGCCCCTCCGGGGGGAGAGACCCAGTACTTC.

Ten or more counts support this clonotype. The gene calls are TRBV10-3 and TRBJ2-7, with TRBD2 identical over 11 bases. The trim removed 4 bases at V and 3 bases at J, leaving 5 bases unmatched. This CDR3 contains 15 residues. Germline CDR1 reads ENHRY; CDR2 reads SYGVKD. CDR3 in DNA: TGTGCCATCAGTGTGGCTAGCGGGAGGATCTACGAGCAGTACTTC. Residues: CAISVASGRIYEQYF.

Many counts were recorded for this clonotype. The V gene is TRBV11-3, the J gene TRBJ1-1; TRBD1 aligns across 7 bases. The germline V gene has CDR1 SGHNT and CDR2 YENEEA. The CDR3 contains 14 residues. V shed 6 bases, J shed 6 bases, and the junction held 10 bases outside the gene matches. CDR3 bases: TGTGCCAGCAGGACGACAGGGTCTGAATCTGAAGCTTTCTTT. Translating it yields CASRTTGSESEAFF.

This clonotype has ten or more counts. The V call is TRBV9, the J call TRBJ2-3; unclear D gene. CDR3 length: 12 amino acids. V lost 3 bases and J 2 bases, leaving 4 bases between the germline ends. Germline CDR1 SGDLS, CDR2 YYNGEE. In DNA form, the CDR3 reads TGTGCCAGCAGCGGAACCACAGATACGCAGTATTTT. It encodes CASSGTTDTQYF.

This clonotype was observed at least ten times. The V and J genes are TRBV4-3 and TRBJ2-1; TRBD2 matches at 11 bases. J was trimmed by 6 bases and V by 0 bases; bases with no gene match: 1. The length of the CDR3 is 15 residues. Germline CDR1 and CDR2: LGHNA and YSLEER. CDR3 nucleotides: TGCGCCAGCAGCCAAGATAGCGGGAGGGTCAATGAGCAGTTCTTC. Amino acids: CASSQDSGRVNEQFF.

In its sample, this clonotype was seen many times. The CDR3 DNA is TGTGCCAGCAGCCCGTATGAACAGGGGGGGTTCGGAGAGACCCAGTACTTC. Protein sequence: CASSPYEQGGFGETQYF. The chain carries TRBV11-2 and TRBJ2-5, with D possibly TRBD1 on 8 matching bases. This CDR3 spans 17 amino acids. CDR1 and CDR2 from the germline V gene are SGHAT and FQNNGV. V lost 5 bases and J lost 4, with 23 bases in between.

This clonotype was seen many times. The genes are TRBV5-1 and TRBJ1-2, with D possibly TRBD1 on 5 matching bases. Per the germline V gene, CDR1 is SGHRS and CDR2 is YFSETQ. The CDR3 totals 13 residues. V lost 8 bases and J 7 bases, leaving 18 bases between the germline ends. The CDR3 spells CASADSTFGGYTF. In DNA form, the CDR3 reads TGCGCCAGTGCCGACAGTACGTTCGGTGGCTACACCTTC.

This clonotype was seen repeatedly, ten times or more. The J gene is TRBJ2-1, the V gene TRBV29-1; tentative D call: TRBD1 (6 bases). The CDR3 covers 14 residues. Trimming took off 7 bases at V and 3 bases at J, with 16 bases between the two ends. The germline gives CDR1 SQVTM, CDR2 ANQGSEA. The CDR3 DNA reads as TGCAGCGCCGAAGGGGGTGGGGGCTACAATGAGCAGTTCTTC. It translates to CSAEGGGGYNEQFF.

This clonotype was observed a few times. The J gene is TRBJ1-4, the V gene TRBV29-1; tentative D call: TRBD1 (6 bases). The CDR3 extends over 15 amino acids. Trimming removed 6 bases from V and 6 bases from J, with 20 bases in between. Looked up from germline, CDR1 is SQVTM and CDR2 is ANQGSEA. This CDR3 is CSVADRGAGDEKLFF. CDR3 sequence (DNA): TGCAGCGTCGCTGATAGGGGGGCGGGGGATGAAAAACTGTTTTTT. The full variable domain, its missing parts supplied by reference TRBV29-1 and TRBJ1-4, is SAVISQKPSRDICQRGTSLTIQCQVDSQVTMMFWYRQQPGQSLTLIATANQGSEATYESGFVIDKFPISRPNLTFSTLTVSNMSPEDSSIYLCSVADRGAGDEKLFFGSGTQLSVL.

This clonotype appeared many times. The chain has TRBV11-2 and TRBJ1-1; the D gene is possibly TRBD1 (5 bases). This CDR3 region has 13 residues. CDR1 SGHAT and CDR2 FQNNGV come from the germline V gene. V was cut by 3 bases and J by 6 bases, with 11 bases left in between. The CDR3 coding sequence is TGTGCCAGCAGCTTTTGGGGGGGGGCTGAAGCTTTCTTT. Protein sequence: CASSFWGGAEAFF.

J is TRBJ2-7 and V is TRBV20-1; 7 bases align to TRBD1. There are 15 residues in the CDR3. V lost 5 bases, J lost 3 bases, and 13 bases stayed unmatched. CDR1 and CDR2 from the germline V gene are DFQATT and SNEGSKA (reference sequence). CDR3 sequence reads: CSAPPRGTGDYEQYF. The CDR3 nucleotides read TGCAGTGCTCCCCCGAGGGGTACAGGGGACTACGAGCAGTACTTC.